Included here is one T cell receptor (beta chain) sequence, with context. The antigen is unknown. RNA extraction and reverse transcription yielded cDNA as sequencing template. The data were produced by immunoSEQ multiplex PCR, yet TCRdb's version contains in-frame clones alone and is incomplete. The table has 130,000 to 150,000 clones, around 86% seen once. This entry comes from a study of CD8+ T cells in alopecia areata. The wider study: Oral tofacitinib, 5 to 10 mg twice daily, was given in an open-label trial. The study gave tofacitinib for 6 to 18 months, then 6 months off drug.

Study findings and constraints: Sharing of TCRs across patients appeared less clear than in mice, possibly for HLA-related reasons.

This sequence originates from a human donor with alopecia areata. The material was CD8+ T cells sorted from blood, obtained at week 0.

CDR3 sequence reads: CASSLHGSSSYEQYF. The CDR3 DNA reads as TGTGCCAGCAGTTTACATGGTTCCTCTAGCTACGAGCAGTACTTC. This chain uses TRBV7-2 with TRBJ2-7; D unresolved. Looked up from germline, CDR1 is SGHTA and CDR2 is FQGNSA. This CDR3 is built from 15 residues. Trimming cost V 6 bases and J 3 bases, with 18 bases left between them.